This TCR beta chain is drawn from a study of OX40 agonist ivuxolimab in advanced cancers. Turning to the study itself: Those enrolled were about 80% male, with a mean age of 60 years and ages from about 20 to 90.

This clone was seen just once. Its cognate antigen is unknown. Findings of the study overall: There was clonal expansion of CD4+ and CD8+ blood T cells by week 6 at 0.1 to 3.0 mg/kg.

Libraries were prepared by immunoSEQ multiplex PCR; TCRdb keeps only in-frame clonotypes and omits some of them. The sample contains 70,000 to 95,000 clones, around four fifths of which appear only once. Trimming removed 2 bases at V and 4 bases at J, with 4 bases between. The length of the CDR3 is 11 residues. In germline, CDR1 is GTSNPN, CDR2 SVGIG (reference sequence). The TCR was taken from an adult with an advanced solid tumor such as melanoma, head and neck, liver or kidney cancer. Sequenced material: CD4+ or CD8+ T cells sorted from blood, taken in a trial of the OX40 agonist ivuxolimab. The chain recombines TRBV30 with TRBJ2-3; D is unresolved. Written as DNA, the CDR3 is TGTGCCTGGAGTAGGCCAGATACGCAGTATTTT. Translating gives CAWSRPDTQYF.